One sample yielded the 19 T cell receptor beta chains listed below, sequenced in a study of T cells in women clearing cervical HPV infection. Assay: immunoSEQ multiplex PCR; the TCRdb copy retains only in-frame clones and omits some. This sample contains just over 20,000 clones. Sequenced material: blood buffy coat. All receptors derive from a woman aged 18 to 75 with a cervical HPV16 infection that either progressed to CIN3+ or cleared (not recorded which).

Turning to this clone: The read stops 3 residues short of the end of the CDR3; the missing end is completed from the germline J gene. V is TRBV20-1 and J is TRBJ2-3, with a tentative D call TRBD2 (6 bases). The CDR3 has 14 amino acids. The germline V gene encodes CDR1 DFQATT and CDR2 SNEGSKA (reference sequence). V lost 5 bases to trimming and J lost 1 base, with 13 bases between them. CDR3 bases read: TGCAGTGCTCACGGGGGATCGGGCACAGATACG. Its translation: CSAHGGSGTDT. The whole CDR3 sequence reads CSAHGGSGTDTQYF.

Notes on this clone: The read falls 3 residues short of the CDR3 end, and the missing part is taken from the germline J gene. The chain has TRBV30 and TRBJ2-3; 7 nucleotides align to TRBD1. Germline assignment: CDR1 GTSNPN and CDR2 SVGIG (reference sequence). CDR3 length: 13 amino acids. Incomplete CDR3 DNA: TGTGCCTGGAGGCCAACAGGGGCGGAGACG. It codes for CAWRPTGAET. The entire CDR3 sequence reads CAWRPTGAETQYF.

Worth noting for this clone: The CDR3 end lies 3 residues beyond the end of the read and is filled in from the germline J gene. This chain links TRBV27 with TRBJ2-7; D unresolved. Between the trimmed V and J ends, which lost 6 bases and 0 bases, there was a span of 12 bases. Germline values: CDR1 MNHEY, CDR2 SMNVEV (reference sequence). CDR3 length: 14 amino acids. Partial CDR3 DNA: TGTGCCAGCAGCCCCATTCTAAGCTCCTACGAG. It is translated as CASSPILSSYE. The full CDR3 reads CASSPILSSYEQYF.

On this clone: With the read ending 3 residues before the CDR3 end, the germline J gene is used to fill in that end. The chain links TRBV7-2 to TRBJ2-2; D possibly corresponds to TRBD1 (8 bases). CDR1 and CDR2 from the germline V gene are SGHTA and FQGNSA. Trimming stripped 5 bases from V and 5 bases from J, with 15 bases between. The CDR3 spans 15 residues. CDR3 residues: CASSADREGTGELFF. The DNA read from the CDR3 is TGTGCCAGCAGCGCGGACAGGGAGGGGACCGGGGAG.

The CDR3 DNA, read in part, is TGTGCCATCAGTGAGTCTCGTCCAGGGGGTACCTACGAG. Translated: CAISESRPGGTYE. The whole CDR3 region reads CAISESRPGGTYEQYF. The chain carries TRBV10-3 and TRBJ2-7; 7 bases fit TRBD1. The CDR3 is cut off 3 residues early in the read; its end comes from the germline J gene. Germline V gene sequence: CDR1 ENHRY, CDR2 SYGVKD. Trimming took 0 bases from V and 2 from J; bases not matched to a gene: 7. The CDR3 has 16 residues.

Regarding this clone: The junction shows a germline mismatch at one end, possibly a read error. The read ends 3 residues early relative to the CDR3; the germline J gene fills the gap. This chain joins TRBV4-2 and TRBJ2-3; no reliable D call. There are 15 residues in the CDR3. The germline gives CDR1 LGHNA, CDR2 YNFKEQ. CDR3 protein: CASSQDGGPTDTQYF. CDR3 DNA, as far as it was read: TGCGCCAGCAGCCAAGATGGTGGCCCGACAGATACG.

Concerning this clone: The read ends 3 residues early relative to the CDR3; the germline J gene fills the gap. This chain connects TRBV7-9 to TRBJ1-1; 7 bases align to TRBD1. CDR1 and CDR2 (germline): SEHNR, FQNEAQ (reference sequence). J gave up 2 bases and V 8 bases, and 8 bases lay outside the gene matches. CDR3 length: 14 residues. The CDR3 sequence: CASYRTGPNTEAFF. CDR3 bases read: TGTGCCAGCTACCGGACAGGCCCAAACACTGAA.

On this clone itself: The CDR3 goes on 3 residues after the read ends, and that part is filled in from the germline J gene. The chain has TRBV5-1 and TRBJ2-3; the D is unclear. The CDR3 has 16 amino acids. Germline values: CDR1 SGHRS, CDR2 YFSETQ. V lost 0 bases and J lost 0, with 11 bases in between. The CDR3 is CASSLGRRSSTDTQYF. The part of the CDR3 DNA that was read is TGCGCCAGCAGCTTGGGGCGCAGGTCTAGCACAGATACG.

A word on this clone: The sequence runs out 3 residues before the end of the CDR3; the remainder is reconstructed from the germline J gene. This rearrangement joins TRBV23-1 to TRBJ2-6; TRBD1 might be the D (5 bases). TRBV23-1 is treated as an ORF (open reading frame) with a function not yet certain. V was cut by 10 bases and J by 0 bases, with 13 bases left in between. The CDR3 contains 15 residues. This CDR3 reads CAIPTARSGANVLTF. The covered CDR3 bases are TGCGCCATCCCGACAGCCCGCTCTGGGGCCAACGTC.

About this clone: The read terminates 3 residues ahead of where the CDR3 ends, so the germline J gene completes it. The chain is built from TRBV28 and TRBJ1-5; D is possibly TRBD1 (5 bases). Looked up from germline, CDR1 is MDHEN and CDR2 is SYDVKM. V lost 6 bases and J lost 3, with 15 bases in between. This CDR3 comprises 15 residues. The sequenced part of the CDR3 DNA is TGTGCCAGCAGCCATGGGCAGGGCAACAATCAGCCC. Translation: CASSHGQGNNQP. The CDR3 in its entirety is CASSHGQGNNQPQHF.

On this clone: The sequence runs out 3 residues before the end of the CDR3; the remainder is reconstructed from the germline J gene. This chain uses TRBV4-1 with TRBJ2-7; TRBD2 matches 10 bases. Germline CDR1 MGHRA, CDR2 YSYEKL. CDR3 length: 16 amino acids. The J segment lost 6 bases and the V segment lost 0 bases, leaving 8 bases of the junction unmatched. The DNA read from the CDR3 is TGCGCCAGCAGCCAAGATGGGCTAGCGGGGGTGAGCGAG. It encodes CASSQDGLAGVSE. The complete CDR3 protein is CASSQDGLAGVSEQYF.

Details on this clone: The read finishes 3 residues shy of the CDR3 end, and the germline J gene is used to complete it. V gene TRBV7-9 combines with J gene TRBJ1-1, with 9 bases identical to TRBD1. The CDR3 is 13 residues long. CDR1 is SEHNR and CDR2 is FQNEAQ in the germline V gene (reference sequence). The CDR3 region is CASNPGQGSEAFF. CDR3 DNA, as far as it was read: TGTGCCAGCAATCCGGGACAGGGAAGCGAG.

On this clone: The read terminates 3 residues ahead of where the CDR3 ends, so the germline J gene completes it. This sequence joins TRBV6-2 or TRBV6-3 and TRBJ2-3, with TRBD2 matching over 7 bases. This CDR3 is 11 amino acids long. Germline CDR1 and CDR2: MNHEY and SVGEGT. The CDR3 is CATTGGGAQYF. The sequenced CDR3 bases are TGTGCCACCACCGGGGGAGGGGCG.

Concerning this clone: The read falls 3 residues short of the CDR3 end, and the missing part is taken from the germline J gene. J is TRBJ1-3 and V is TRBV7-6; D is unresolved. Deletions cut 1 base from V and 4 bases from J, with 8 bases between. The CDR3 sequence is 14 residues long. In germline, CDR1 is SGHVS, CDR2 FNYEAQ. CDR3 protein: CASSLGGSGNTIYF. The DNA read from the CDR3 is TGTGCCAGCAGCTTAGGAGGGTCAGGAAACACC.

A word on this clone: The CDR3 end is not reached by the read, which stops 3 residues before it; the germline J gene fills it in. The rearrangement joins TRBV7-6 to TRBJ1-5, with 9 bases matching TRBD1. Per the germline V gene, CDR1 is SGHVS and CDR2 is FNYEAQ. The CDR3 has 15 residues. V was pared by 1 base and J by 2 bases, with 0 bases of the junction left unmatched. CDR3 sequence: CASSLGDRGNQPQHF. Incomplete CDR3 DNA: TGTGCCAGCAGCTTAGGGGACAGGGGCAATCAGCCC.

Concerning this clone: The observed sequence ends 3 residues before the CDR3 terminus, with the missing tail filled in from the germline J gene. This sequence joins TRBV5-1 and TRBJ2-3; tentative D call: TRBD1 (5 bases). CDR1 and CDR2 from the germline V gene are SGHRS and YFSETQ. CDR3 length: 14 amino acids. Trimming took 4 bases from V and 8 from J, leaving 17 bases between them. This CDR3 is CASSQQQAQGTQYF. The part of the CDR3 DNA that was read is TGCGCCAGCAGCCAACAACAGGCCCAAGGTACG. Looking up the rest from reference TRBV5-1 and TRBJ2-3 gives the full variable domain: KAGVTQTPRYLIKTRGQQVTLSCSPISGHRSVSWYQQTPGQGLQFLFEYFSETQRNKGNFPGRFSGRQFSNSRSEMNVSTLELGDSALYLCASSQQQAQGTQYFGPGTRLTVL.

With respect to this clone: The read stops 3 residues short of the end of the CDR3; the missing end is completed from the germline J gene. The chain uses TRBV6-1 and TRBJ2-7, with D maybe TRBD1 (5 bases). V lost 1 base and J 0 bases, leaving 7 bases between the germline ends. CDR1 is MNHNS and CDR2 is SASEGT in the germline V gene. The CDR3 runs to 14 residues. The CDR3 region is CASSEGDSSYEQYF. CDR3 DNA, as far as it was read: TGTGCCAGCAGTGAAGGCGACAGCTCCTACGAG.

A remark on this clone: Read sequence stops 3 residues before the CDR3 end, and the germline J gene provides the missing end. The chain uses TRBV6-2 or TRBV6-3 and TRBJ2-5, with 8 positions matching TRBD2. The germline CDR1 and CDR2 sequences are MNHEY and SVGEGT. The V segment lost 8 bases and the J segment 4 bases; nucleotides outside the gene matches: 9. The CDR3 sequence is 14 residues long. This CDR3 reads CASSPGGPRETQYF. CDR3 DNA (partial): TGTGCCAGCTCCCCGGGGGGGCCCCGAGAGACC.

A note on this clone: The read falls 3 residues short of the CDR3 end, and the missing part is taken from the germline J gene. The J gene is TRBJ2-3, the V gene TRBV28; 14 bases match TRBD2. The germline gives CDR1 MDHEN, CDR2 SYDVKM. The ends lost 3 bases at V and 6 bases at J; junction bases unmatched: 5. The CDR3 contains 16 residues. Here the CDR3 reads CASSLGLAGAYDTQYF. The sequenced CDR3 bases are TGTGCCAGCAGTTTGGGACTAGCGGGGGCGTATGATACG.